The sequence of this T cell receptor beta chain was determined in a study of cytomegalovirus exposure and HLA in healthy donors (dated by TCRdb to 2016 to 2017). About the study as a whole: A later analysis indicated that the 120 or so validation repertoires were generated on the platform also employed for the 670 or so repertoires of the first cohort. Besides the first cohort of 666 subjects, a separate validation cohort made up of roughly 130 different subjects was used. To predict cytomegalovirus infection status, the study brought together high-throughput TCR immunosequencing, statistical association of individual TCRs with disease status, and machine learning. The study was designed to test whether signatures of past pathogen exposure could be identified by cataloging public T cell receptors. Results and caveats for the whole study, not just this receptor: Subsequent analysis determined that TCRs grouped into clusters in the first cohort also showed a tendency toward co-occurrence across the 90 to 150 validation repertoires, and approximately 93% of cluster scores exceeded 0. The classifier was reported to diagnose cytomegalovirus status with high specificity and sensitivity in both the original cohort and the validation cohort. The study gave a list of 150 to 200 TCR beta chains associated with cytomegalovirus. In vitro tests confirmed that three of the cytomegalovirus-associated TCR beta chains recognize cytomegalovirus antigens. According to the authors, the approach could potentially be generalized to other disease states and immunological phenotypes. Most TCR sequences were observed very rarely across donors, whereas some public TCRs were present in many individuals. All 120 or so repertoires were used to score co-occurrence in the validation cohort in a later analysis, because that analysis had no HLA typing for the cohort.

The library was produced with the immunoSEQ multiplex PCR assay. In the original analysis: A statistical classification framework was built to diagnose cytomegalovirus status from the catalog of TCR beta chain sequences. In TCRdb, the immuneACCESS table is reduced to in-frame sequences with V and J assigned. These tables do not hold every clone; where another copy was compared, an unresolved V gene accounts for under half, and the others remain unexplained. That table gives V, J and clone size, and the DNA gave D and trimming. The sample table contains 85,000 to 120,000 clones; only one count was recorded for roughly 90% of them. The ten largest account for less than 2% of the sample. CDR1 and CDR2 (MNHNS, SASEGT) derive from the germline V gene. V drops 3 bases and J drops 4 bases, leaving 16 bases in between. From the cysteine up to the phenylalanine, the CDR3 has a length of 15 residues. Only the CDR3 part of the read is kept: 45 bases, read in frame from the first base.

The donors were included in the validation cohort of approximately 120 subjects, a group kept apart from the roughly 670-subject first cohort. To note about this clone: Which antigen it targets is not known. The sample holds no much larger clone one base away, and base qualities are not on file.

Recombination joined TRBV6-1 with TRBJ2-7; TRBD1 is possibly the D segment (6 matching bases). Sample: PBMCs. This receptor was obtained from a woman aged 18-29 years in good health and CMV-seropositive. The sequence in DNA is TGTGCCAGCAGTGACCGCCTCCGAACAGGGTACGAGCAGTACTTC. Translation gives CASSDRLRTGYEQYF.